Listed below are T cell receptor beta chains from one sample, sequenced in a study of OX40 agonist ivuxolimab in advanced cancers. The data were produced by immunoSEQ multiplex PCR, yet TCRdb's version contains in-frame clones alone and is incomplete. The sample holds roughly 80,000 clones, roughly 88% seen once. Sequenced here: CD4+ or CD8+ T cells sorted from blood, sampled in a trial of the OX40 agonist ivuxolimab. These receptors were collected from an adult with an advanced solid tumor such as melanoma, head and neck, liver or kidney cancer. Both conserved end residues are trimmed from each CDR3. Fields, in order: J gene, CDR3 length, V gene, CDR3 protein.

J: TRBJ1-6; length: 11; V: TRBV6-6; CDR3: ASSYRERSPLH
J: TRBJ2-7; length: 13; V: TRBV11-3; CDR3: ASSPQTESVYEQY
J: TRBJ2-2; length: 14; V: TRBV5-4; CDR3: ASSSPTGGNTGELF
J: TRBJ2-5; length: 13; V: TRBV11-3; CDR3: ASSAGLAGVETQY
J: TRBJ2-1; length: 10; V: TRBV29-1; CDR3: SVEEIGVEQF
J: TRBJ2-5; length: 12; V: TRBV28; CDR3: ASSHLDRQETQY
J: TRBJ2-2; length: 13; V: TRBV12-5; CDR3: ASGLDTSGTGELF
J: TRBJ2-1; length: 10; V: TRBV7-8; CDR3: ASSLDSNEQF
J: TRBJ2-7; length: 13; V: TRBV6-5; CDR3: ASRRDRDFTYEQY
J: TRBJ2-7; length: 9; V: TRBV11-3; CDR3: ASSREYEQY
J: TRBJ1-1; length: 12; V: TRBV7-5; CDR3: ALSAPQGGTEAF
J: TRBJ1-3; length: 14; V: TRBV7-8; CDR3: ASSPGKLLSGNTIY
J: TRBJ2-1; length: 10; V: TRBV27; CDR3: ASSLGGREQF
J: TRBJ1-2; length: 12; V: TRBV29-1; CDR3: SVEGGQGHYGYT
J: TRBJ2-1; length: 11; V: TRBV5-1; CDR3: ASRTESYNEQF
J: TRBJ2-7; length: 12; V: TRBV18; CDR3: ASSPRTGSYEQY
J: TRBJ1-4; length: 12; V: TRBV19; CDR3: ASSALGLNEKLF
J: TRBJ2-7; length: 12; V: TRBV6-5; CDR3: ASSHSTGERKQY
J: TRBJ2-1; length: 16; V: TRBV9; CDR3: ASSVAAGGSLSYNEQF
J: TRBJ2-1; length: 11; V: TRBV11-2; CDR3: ASSLRAGGEQF
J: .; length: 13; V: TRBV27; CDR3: ASSRTSGGSYEQY
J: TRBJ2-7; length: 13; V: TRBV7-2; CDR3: ASSLNSGSGNEQY